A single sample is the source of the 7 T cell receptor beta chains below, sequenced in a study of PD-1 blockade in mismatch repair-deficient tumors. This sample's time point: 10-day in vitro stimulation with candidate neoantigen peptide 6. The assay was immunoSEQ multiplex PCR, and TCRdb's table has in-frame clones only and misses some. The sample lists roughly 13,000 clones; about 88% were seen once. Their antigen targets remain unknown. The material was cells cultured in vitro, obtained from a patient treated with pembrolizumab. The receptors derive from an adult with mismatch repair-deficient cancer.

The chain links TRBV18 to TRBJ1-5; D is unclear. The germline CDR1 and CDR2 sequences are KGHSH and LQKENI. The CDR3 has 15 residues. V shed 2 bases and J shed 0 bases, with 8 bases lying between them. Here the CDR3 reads CASSPLQNSNQPQHF. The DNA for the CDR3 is TGTGCCAGCTCACCATTACAAAATAGCAATCAGCCCCAGCATTTT. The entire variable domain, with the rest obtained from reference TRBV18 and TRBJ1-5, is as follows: NAGVMQNPRHLVRRRGQEARLRCSPMKGHSHVYWYRQLPEEGLKFMVYLQKENIIDESGMPKERFSAEFPKEGPSILRIQQVVRGDSAAYFCASSPLQNSNQPQHFGDGTRLSIL.

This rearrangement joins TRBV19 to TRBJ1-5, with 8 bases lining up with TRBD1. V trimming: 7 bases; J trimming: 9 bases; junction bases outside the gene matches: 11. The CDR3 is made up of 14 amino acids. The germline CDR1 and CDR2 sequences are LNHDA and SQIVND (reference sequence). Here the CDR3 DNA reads TGTGCCAGTACCCCCGGACAGGGTCCTGGGCCCCAGCATTTT. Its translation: CASTPGQGPGPQHF. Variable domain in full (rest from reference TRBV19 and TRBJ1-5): DGGITQSPKYLFRKEGQNVTLSCEQNLNHDAMYWYRQDPGQGLRLIYYSQIVNDFQKGDIAEGYSVSREKKESFPLTVTSAQKNPTAFYLCASTPGQGPGPQHFGDGTRLSIL.

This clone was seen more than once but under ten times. CDR3 coding DNA: TGTGCCAGCAGTTACAAACCGGGAGCGGGAGATTACAATGAGCAGTTCTTC. Residues: CASSYKPGAGDYNEQFF. The rearrangement links TRBV28 to TRBJ2-1, with 8 bases lining up with TRBD2. The germline CDR1 and CDR2 sequences are MDHEN and SYDVKM. J lost 4 bases, V lost 4 bases, and 12 bases had no gene match. The CDR3 spans 17 residues.

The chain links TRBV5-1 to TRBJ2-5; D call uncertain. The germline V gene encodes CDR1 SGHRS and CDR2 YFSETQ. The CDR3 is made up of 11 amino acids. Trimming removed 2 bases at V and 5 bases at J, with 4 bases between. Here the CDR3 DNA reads TGCGCCAGCAGCTTTGACGAGACCCAGTACTTC. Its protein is CASSFDETQYF.

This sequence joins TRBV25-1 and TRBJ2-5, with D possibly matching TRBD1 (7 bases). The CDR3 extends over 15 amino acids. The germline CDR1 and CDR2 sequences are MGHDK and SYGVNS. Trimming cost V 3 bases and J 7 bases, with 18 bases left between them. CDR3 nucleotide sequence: TGTGCCAGCAGTGACGACAGGGCGGGGTCCGCGACCCAGTACTTC. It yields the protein CASSDDRAGSATQYF.

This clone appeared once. CDR3 sequence (DNA): TGTGCCAGCAGCTTGAGTCCCAGGGGCGGCCAAGAGACCCAGTACTTC. Amino acid sequence: CASSLSPRGGQETQYF. The rearrangement uses TRBV5-5 and TRBJ2-5; maybe TRBD1 (6 bases). Looked up from germline, CDR1 is SGHKS and CDR2 is YYEKEE (reference sequence). Trimming removed 1 base at V and 1 base at J, with 14 bases between. This CDR3 region has 16 residues.

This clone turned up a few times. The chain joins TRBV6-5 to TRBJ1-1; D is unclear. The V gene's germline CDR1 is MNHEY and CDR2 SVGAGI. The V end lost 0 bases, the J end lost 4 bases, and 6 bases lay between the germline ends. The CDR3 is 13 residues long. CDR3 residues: CASSYSASTEAFF. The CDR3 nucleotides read TGTGCCAGCAGTTACTCGGCCAGCACTGAAGCTTTCTTT.